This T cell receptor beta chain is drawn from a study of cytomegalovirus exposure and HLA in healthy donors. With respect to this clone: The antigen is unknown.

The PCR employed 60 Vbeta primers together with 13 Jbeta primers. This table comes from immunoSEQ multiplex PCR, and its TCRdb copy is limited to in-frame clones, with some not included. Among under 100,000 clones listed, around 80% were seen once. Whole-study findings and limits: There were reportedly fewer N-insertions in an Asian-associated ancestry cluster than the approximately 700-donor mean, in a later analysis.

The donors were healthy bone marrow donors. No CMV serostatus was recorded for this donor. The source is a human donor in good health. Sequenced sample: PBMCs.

The CDR3: CASSKKGTSGGQSSYNEQFF. The CDR3 DNA is TGTGCCAGTAGTAAGAAGGGGACTAGCGGGGGACAAAGCTCCTACAATGAGCAGTTCTTC. V is TRBV19 and J is TRBJ2-1, with 14 bases that match TRBD2. V lost 4 bases and J lost 0; bases outside the gene matches: 11. Per the germline V gene, CDR1 is LNHDA and CDR2 is SQIVND (reference sequence). The CDR3 is 20 amino acids.